The clone carrying this T cell receptor (beta chain) was seen more than once but under ten times. Its specificity is not known. The source of the sample is a study of cytomegalovirus exposure and HLA in healthy donors. Background on the study: The Caucasian-associated ancestry cluster held 80% to 90% of around 380 genotyped donors.

Study outcomes and limitations: Later, an analysis found that common viral pathogens appeared to be linked with several of the most significant clusters.

A multiplex PCR was run with 60 Vbeta primers and 13 Jbeta primers. Assay: immunoSEQ multiplex PCR; the TCRdb copy retains only in-frame clones and omits some. Of over 150,000 clones in the sample, roughly 76% were seen once. The CDR3 length is 16 residues. V lost 7 bases to trimming and J lost 3 bases; unmatched junction nucleotides: 12. The germline CDR1 and CDR2 sequences are SNHLY and FYNNEI. The gene calls are TRBV2 and TRBJ2-1; TRBD1 agrees at 7 bases. The TCR originated in a human donor in good health. Source material: PBMCs. CDR3: CASTEARDRDYNEQFF. In nucleotides, the CDR3 is TGTGCCAGCACCGAAGCCCGGGACAGAGACTACAATGAGCAGTTCTTC.